A single sample gave rise to the 22 T cell receptor beta chains below, sequenced in a study of blood T cells in healthy people across ages (dated by TCRdb to 2014 to 2015). Library prep was done by 5' RACE. Sequencing took place on an Illumina HiSeq 2500. A second 7 to 11 cycle PCR used a sample-barcoded 5' primer and a J-beta primer mix. The raw public data were reprocessed by TCRdb itself: fastp quality trimming at Q25, MiXCR clonotype calling, in-frame beta chains only. Each record represents a unique CDR3 protein, reported with the most common genes and DNA among its rows. Counted in this sample were some 900,000 distinct CDR3 sequences; about 44% of them appeared once. Roughly an eighth of the sample is taken by the ten largest. Sequencing was done on a sample of blood. These receptors were collected from a man under 40 in good health.

V is TRBV29-1 and J is TRBJ2-3, with TRBD2 matching over 10 bases. This CDR3 is built from 15 residues. Looked up from germline, CDR1 is SQVTM and CDR2 is ANQGSEA. Losses at the gene ends were 3 bases for V and 2 bases for J; bases not matched to a gene: 5. The CDR3, as DNA: TGCAGCGTTGACGGTAGCGGGGGGTCCACAGATACGCAGTATTTT. Its translation: CSVDGSGGSTDTQYF.

This clonotype was seen a handful of times. This rearrangement joins TRBV6-2 or TRBV6-3 to TRBJ2-1; 15 positions match TRBD2. Germline CDR1 and CDR2: MNHEY and SVGEGT. V lost 2 bases, J lost 5 bases, and 7 bases stayed unmatched. The CDR3 is 18 amino acids. The CDR3 region has the DNA TGTGCCAGCAGTTACGGACTAGCGGGGGGGCCATCCGACAATGAGCAGTTCTTC. Protein product: CASSYGLAGGPSDNEQFF.

The V and J genes are TRBV5-1 and TRBJ2-5; 11 bases agree with TRBD2. The end of the DNA aligns better with TRBJ2-7, so the J call may be wrong. The CDR3 length is 15 residues. CDR1 is SGHRS and CDR2 is YFSETQ in the germline V gene. This CDR3 reads CASRKTSGTLYEQYF. The CDR3 DNA reads TGCGCCAGCAGGAAGACTAGCGGGACACTCTACGAGCAGTACTTC.

In its sample, this clonotype was seen many times. The chain recombines TRBV10-3 with TRBJ2-5; tentative D call: TRBD1 (6 bases). Germline V lookup: CDR1 ENHRY, CDR2 SYGVKD. This CDR3 spans 14 amino acids. V dropped 9 bases and J dropped 1 base, with 15 bases sitting between them. The CDR3 protein is CAMSAGQIQETQYF. Here the CDR3 DNA reads TGTGCCATGTCAGCCGGACAGATCCAAGAGACCCAGTACTTC.

This sequence joins TRBV14 and TRBJ2-1; the D is unclear. V was shortened by 0 bases and J by 2 bases, with 11 bases between the two germline ends. The CDR3 covers 16 residues. In germline, CDR1 is SGHDN, CDR2 FVKESK. CDR3 sequence (DNA): TGTGCCAGCAGCCAAGACTGGCCGGATCCCTACAATGAGCAGTTCTTC. This gives the protein CASSQDWPDPYNEQFF.

In its sample, this clonotype was seen a few times. The chain recombines TRBV5-1 with TRBJ2-5, with TRBD1 matching over 9 bases. The DNA matches TRBJ2-7 better at its end, which makes the J call doubtful. The CDR3 totals 15 residues. Germline values: CDR1 SGHRS, CDR2 YFSETQ. CDR3 in amino acids: CASSLWTGDINEQYF. DNA of the CDR3: TGCGCCAGCAGCTTGTGGACAGGGGACATCAACGAGCAGTACTTC.

The chain employs TRBV27 and TRBJ1-5; TRBD1 might be the D (6 bases). V lost 3 bases and J lost 3, with 12 bases in between. CDR3 length: 15 residues. Germline V gene lookup returns CDR1 MNHEY and CDR2 SMNVEV (reference sequence). CDR3: CASSFRTGNNQPQHF. Here the CDR3 DNA reads TGTGCCAGCAGTTTCCGCACAGGGAACAATCAGCCCCAGCATTTT.

This clonotype was detected only a few times. The chain recombines TRBV5-1 with TRBJ2-5, with D uncertain. The ends were cut back, 0 bases at V and 0 bases at J, with 12 bases in the middle. The CDR3 has 16 residues. Germline loops: CDR1 SGHRS, CDR2 YFSETQ. The CDR3 sequence: CASSLGPTLYQETQYF. Here the CDR3 DNA reads TGCGCCAGCAGCTTGGGCCCGACCCTGTACCAAGAGACCCAGTACTTC.

J is TRBJ1-2 and V is TRBV29-1; D possibly corresponds to TRBD1 (5 bases). This CDR3 spans 14 amino acids. Germline-derived CDR1 and CDR2 are SQVTM and ANQGSEA. Trimming removed 6 bases from V and 0 bases from J, with 14 bases in between. Written as DNA, the CDR3 is TGCAGCGTGGCTAGACAGACGACTAACTATGGCTACACCTTC. Protein: CSVARQTTNYGYTF.

This chain connects TRBV7-9 to TRBJ1-2; D may be TRBD1 (5 bases). Germline V lookup: CDR1 SEHNR, CDR2 FQNEAQ (reference sequence). This CDR3 spans 14 amino acids. Deletions cut 5 bases from V and 8 bases from J, with 18 bases between. The CDR3 region is CASSLRGGAWGYTF. DNA of the CDR3: TGTGCCAGCAGCCTACGTGGAGGGGCTTGGGGCTACACCTTC.

The chain uses TRBV10-3 and TRBJ1-5, with 9 bases fitting TRBD1. V trimming: 6 bases; J trimming: 5 bases; junction bases outside the gene matches: 5. The CDR3 runs 14 residues. The germline V gene has CDR1 ENHRY and CDR2 SYGVKD. The CDR3 DNA reads TGTGCCATCAGGGGGACAGGGACGCATCAGCCCCAGCATTTT. Amino acid sequence: CAIRGTGTHQPQHF.

This clonotype has only a few counts. The chain recombines TRBV28 with TRBJ2-7; the D gene is possibly TRBD1 (6 bases). The CDR3 length is 15 residues. Deletions cut 5 bases from V and 1 base from J, with 15 bases between. Germline loops: CDR1 MDHEN, CDR2 SYDVKM. The CDR3 region is CASSPSDRSSYEQYF. The CDR3 DNA reads TGTGCCAGCAGTCCCTCCGACAGGTCATCCTACGAGCAGTACTTC. The full variable domain, its missing parts supplied by reference TRBV28 and TRBJ2-7, is DVKVTQSSRYLVKRTGEKVFLECVQDMDHENMFWYRQDPGLGLRLIYFSYDVKMKEKGDIPEGYSVSREKKERFSLILESASTNQTSMYLCASSPSDRSSYEQYFGPGTRLTVT.

The chain is built from TRBV27 and TRBJ2-5; D not certain. The length of the CDR3 is 12 residues. V lost 4 bases and J 2 bases, leaving 5 bases between the germline ends. Germline V lookup: CDR1 MNHEY, CDR2 SMNVEV (reference sequence). CDR3 coding DNA: TGTGCCAGCAGTTCCCAGCAAGAGACCCAGTACTTC. Translation gives CASSSQQETQYF.

The chain links TRBV9 to TRBJ2-1; 9 bases line up with TRBD1. This CDR3 comprises 14 residues. Germline V gives CDR1 SGDLS, CDR2 YYNGEE. V trimming: 5 bases; J trimming: 8 bases; junction bases outside the gene matches: 8. CDR3 DNA sequence: TGTGCCAGCAGGCCCGGGACAGGGCCCGATGAGCAGTTCTTC. Amino acid sequence: CASRPGTGPDEQFF. Full variable domain (remainder filled in from reference TRBV9 and TRBJ2-1): DSGVTQTPKHLITATGQRVTLRCSPRSGDLSVYWYQQSLDQGLQFLIQYYNGEERAKGNILERFSAQQFPDLHSELNLSSLELGDSALYFCASRPGTGPDEQFFGPGTRLTVL.

The sample holds one count of this clonotype. Its ends do not fully match the called genes, so a read error is possible. The chain combines TRBV4-1 with TRBJ1-5, with 8 bases aligning to TRBD1. This CDR3 contains 17 residues. Germline lookup yields CDR1 MGHRA and CDR2 YSYEKL. The CDR3 reads CVSSHPRGQVTNQPQHF. The DNA of the CDR3 is TGCGTCAGCAGCCATCCACGGGGACAGGTCACCAATCAGCCCCAGCATTTT.

The CDR3 loop is CASSFVQREQFF. CDR3 in DNA: TGTGCCAGCAGCTTCGTCCAGCGGGAGCAGTTCTTC. This chain connects TRBV7-2 to TRBJ2-1, with a tentative D call TRBD2 (5 bases). CDR3 length equals 12 residues. V lost 3 bases, J lost 10 bases, and 10 bases lay in between. CDR1 and CDR2 from the germline V gene are SGHTA and FQGNSA.

The J gene is TRBJ2-5, the V gene TRBV4-1, with TRBD1 matching 9 bases. This CDR3 region has 16 residues. The V gene's germline CDR1 is MGHRA and CDR2 YSYEKL. V gave up 4 bases and J gave up 5 bases; unmatched junction bases: 11. CDR3 in DNA: TGCGCCAGCAGCCCTATCCGGGACAGGGTGCAGGAGACCCAGTACTTC. Its protein is CASSPIRDRVQETQYF.

The genes are TRBV20-1 and TRBJ2-7; no clear D gene. Trimming left V 3 bases short and J 0 bases short, with 12 bases between. Looked up from germline, CDR1 is DFQATT and CDR2 is SNEGSKA (reference sequence). The CDR3 covers 14 residues. The CDR3 nucleotides are TGCAGTGCTAGCGTCTCCGGGCTCTCCTACGAGCAGTACTTC. Its translation: CSASVSGLSYEQYF.

This clonotype was observed a few times. The chain links TRBV11-1 to TRBJ2-3; D is undetermined. This CDR3 region has 12 residues. Between the trimmed V and J ends, which lost 5 bases and 11 bases, there was a span of 14 bases. Germline CDR1 SGHAT, CDR2 FQDESV (reference sequence). The CDR3 loop reads CASSRMPLEQYF. CDR3 sequence (DNA): TGTGCCAGCAGCCGGATGCCGCTTGAGCAGTATTTT.

V gene TRBV10-3 combines with J gene TRBJ2-3; D may be TRBD2 (5 bases). Germline V gives CDR1 ENHRY, CDR2 SYGVKD. Trimming removed 6 bases from V and 0 bases from J, with 10 bases in between. The CDR3 length is 14 residues. CDR3 residues: CAISHGLSTDTQYF. In DNA form, the CDR3 reads TGTGCCATCAGCCACGGACTTAGCACAGATACGCAGTATTTT.

The genes are TRBV4-2 and TRBJ2-1; 11 bases align to TRBD2. With V trimmed by 0 bases and J by 5 bases, 0 bases remained unmatched. Germline V lookup: CDR1 LGHNA, CDR2 YNFKEQ. This CDR3 contains 15 residues. CDR3 DNA: TGTGCCAGCAGCCAAGAGACTAGCGGGAACAATGAGCAGTTCTTC. This encodes CASSQETSGNNEQFF.

In this sample, this clonotype turned up many times. The chain has TRBV27 and TRBJ1-6, with 7 nucleotides matching TRBD1. Losses at the gene ends were 5 bases for V and 12 bases for J; bases not matched to a gene: 7. The CDR3 covers 13 residues. Germline values: CDR1 MNHEY, CDR2 SMNVEV (reference sequence). The CDR3 nucleotides are TGTGCCAGCAGTCCCAATTGGGACAGACCCCTCCACTTT. It is translated as CASSPNWDRPLHF.